This T cell receptor (beta chain) came from a study of response to subunit inactivated influenza vaccine. Study results and caveats: New T cells are recruited in small numbers by each seasonal influenza vaccination, according to the authors' suggestion.

Looked up from germline, CDR1 is DFQATT and CDR2 is SNEGSKA (reference sequence). V was pared by 5 bases and J by 8 bases, with 10 bases between. The CDR3 has 11 residues. TCRdb ran MiXCR on the RT-PCR reads and lists one entry per CDR3 protein. The data show roughly 760,000 distinct CDR3 sequences, about 20% seen once. This clonotype was seen at least ten times. Its target is unknown. The source was PBMCs from blood, collected 5 days after vaccination. The genes are TRBV20-1 and TRBJ2-4; D gene unclear. The source is a man over 45 who received an inactivated influenza vaccine. The CDR3 nucleotides read TGCAGTGCTCACCTCAAGGACATTCAGTACTTC. Translation: CSAHLKDIQYF.